These 12 T cell receptor beta chains share one sample of origin, sequenced in a study of cytomegalovirus exposure and HLA in healthy donors. PCR used 60 Vbeta primers and 13 Jbeta primers. Generated by immunoSEQ multiplex PCR, the TCRdb table keeps only in-frame clones and is missing some. Of approximately 92,000 clones listed, over 75% are singletons. Sample: PBMCs. These receptors all come from a man between 45 and 60 years old in good health and CMV-seropositive.

V gene TRBV6-1 combines with J gene TRBJ2-4; D may be TRBD2 (5 bases). CDR1 MNHNS and CDR2 SASEGT come from the germline V gene. This CDR3 spans 13 amino acids. Between the trimmed V and J ends, which lost 8 bases and 0 bases, there was a span of 8 bases. The CDR3 region is CASRGLAKNIQYF. The CDR3 DNA is TGTGCCAGCCGAGGGTTAGCCAAAAACATTCAGTACTTC.

This chain uses TRBV21-1 with TRBJ2-4; the D call TRBD1 from the table was never checked on the DNA. TRBV21-1 is tagged as a pseudogene. The CDR3 runs 20 residues. The CDR3: CASSKSPGQGAGMAKNIQYF. CDR3 coding DNA: TGTGCCAGCAGCAAAAGTCCGGGACAGGGGGCAGGGATGGCCAAAAACATTCAGTACTTC.

V usage is TRBV28 and J usage is TRBJ1-6; D is undetermined. The germline V gene encodes CDR1 MDHEN and CDR2 SYDVKM. Trimming pared 7 bases from V and 0 bases from J, leaving 22 bases between. The CDR3 is made up of 19 amino acids. In nucleotides, the CDR3 is TGTGCCAGCATTCACGGGAGGTCCCGACCGAGCTCCTATAATTCACCCCTCCACTTT. Protein sequence: CASIHGRSRPSSYNSPLHF.

The chain links TRBV19 to TRBJ1-1; maybe TRBD1 (5 bases). CDR3 length: 16 residues. Trimming shortened V by 4 bases and J by 0 bases, and 15 bases separated the two germline ends. Looked up from germline, CDR1 is LNHDA and CDR2 is SQIVND (reference sequence). CDR3 nucleotides: TGTGCCAGTAGTAGTTGGCAGGGTGGAATGAACACTGAAGCTTTCTTT. Protein product: CASSSWQGGMNTEAFF.

This chain uses TRBV19 with TRBJ2-3; 13 bases match TRBD2. This CDR3 has 16 amino acids. The germline V gene has CDR1 LNHDA and CDR2 SQIVND (reference sequence). Trimming cost V 5 bases and J 8 bases; bases outside gene matches: 10. The CDR3 nucleotides are TGTGCCAGTAGTGACGGGACTAGCGGGGTGGAGGGTACGCAGTATTTT. This encodes CASSDGTSGVEGTQYF.

V and J are TRBV4-1 and TRBJ1-1; TRBD1 aligns across 7 bases. The CDR3 covers 15 residues. After removal of 0 bases from V and 2 bases from J, the junction contained 3 bases not matched to a gene. Germline V CDR1 and CDR2: MGHRA, YSYEKL. The CDR3 DNA reads TGCGCCAGCAGCCAAGATACAGGGGCTAACACTGAAGCTTTCTTT. This encodes CASSQDTGANTEAFF.

This chain links TRBV4-3 with TRBJ1-5; D remains ambiguous. Trimming shortened V by 1 base and J by 6 bases, and 13 bases separated the two germline ends. The germline V gene encodes CDR1 LGHNA and CDR2 YSLEER. The CDR3 has 15 residues. CDR3 DNA: TGCGCCAGCAGCCAAGTTTTCTCGGGAAGTCAGCCCCAGCATTTT. Amino acid sequence: CASSQVFSGSQPQHF.

As to this clone: Mismatch with germline at one junction end may stem from a read error. J is TRBJ1-2 and V is TRBV25-1; 7 bases map to TRBD1. Germline V gene lookup returns CDR1 MGHDK and CDR2 SYGVNS. CDR3 size: 13 residues. The CDR3 spells CASSETGNYGYPF. The CDR3 bases are TGTGCCAGCAGTGAGACAGGGAACTATGGCTACCCCTTC.

The gene calls are TRBV4-3 and TRBJ2-7; D is perhaps TRBD1 (6 bases). CDR3 length: 17 residues. V was trimmed by 2 bases and J by 0 bases, leaving 17 bases between them. The germline gives CDR1 LGHNA, CDR2 YSLEER. CDR3 bases: TGCGCCAGCAGCCAATACGTCGCCGGGACAATCTCCTACGAGCAGTACTTC. Translation: CASSQYVAGTISYEQYF.

This clone has just one count. This chain connects TRBV6-4 to TRBJ2-3; 10 bases fit TRBD2. This CDR3 has 15 residues. Losses at the gene ends were 5 bases for V and 2 bases for J; bases not matched to a gene: 4. The germline V gene has CDR1 MRHNA and CDR2 SNTAGT. The CDR3 coding sequence is TGTGCCAGCAGTATAGCGGGGGGTCCCACAGATACGCAGTATTTT. It is translated as CASSIAGGPTDTQYF.

This chain connects TRBV6-1 to TRBJ1-2, with 10 bases aligning to TRBD1. Unmatched junction bases numbered 8, after V lost 4 bases and J lost 3 bases. CDR1 is MNHNS, CDR2 SASEGT, per germline. This CDR3 spans 16 amino acids. The CDR3 sequence: CASSGGQGVVYYGYTF. CDR3 coding DNA: TGTGCCAGCAGTGGCGGACAGGGGGTTGTGTACTATGGCTACACCTTC.

CDR3 sequence reads: CASSVSPSYGYTF. The CDR3 region has the DNA TGTGCCAGCAGTGTGAGTCCGTCCTATGGCTACACCTTC. J is TRBJ1-2 and V is TRBV6-1; no reliable D call. This CDR3 is 13 amino acids long. V lost 4 bases, J lost 4 bases, and 10 bases lay in between. Germline V gene lookup returns CDR1 MNHNS and CDR2 SASEGT.